In this sample, the clone carrying this T cell receptor (beta chain) turned up many times. Amplification of TCR beta CDR3 regions was performed using RNA transcripts as template. The study used the HTBI primer set for a first-round RT-PCR of the TCR CDR3. Each CDR3 protein is one row after TCRdb ran MiXCR on the multiplex PCR reads. The sample contains about 180,000 distinct CDR3 sequences, over 15% of which appear only once. The data stem from a study of T cells in Graves' hyperthyroidism and ophthalmopathy. The source of the PBMCs was approximately 9.5 ml of fresh peripheral blood. Sequenced input: blood. The receptor was isolated from a woman aged 50 to 60 with Graves' hyperthyroidism.

CDR3 nucleotides: TGCGCCAGCAGCGAACGACAGGGTGGGGGGAACACTGAAGCTTTCTTT. It translates to CASSERQGGGNTEAFF. The rearrangement joins TRBV5-1 to TRBJ1-1; TRBD1 matches 7 bases. Germline V gene data show CDR1 as SGHRS and CDR2 as YFSETQ. The CDR3 consists of 16 residues. V lost 4 bases, J lost 1 base, and 10 bases stayed unmatched.